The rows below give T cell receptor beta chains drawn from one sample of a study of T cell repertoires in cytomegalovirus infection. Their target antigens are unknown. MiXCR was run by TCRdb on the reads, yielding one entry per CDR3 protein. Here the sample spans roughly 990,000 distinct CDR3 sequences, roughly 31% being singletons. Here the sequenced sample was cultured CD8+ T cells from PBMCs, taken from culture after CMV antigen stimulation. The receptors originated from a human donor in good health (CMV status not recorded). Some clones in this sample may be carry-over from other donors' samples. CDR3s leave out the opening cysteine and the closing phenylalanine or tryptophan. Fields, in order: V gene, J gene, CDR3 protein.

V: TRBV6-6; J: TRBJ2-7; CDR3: ASSYEDRAEQY
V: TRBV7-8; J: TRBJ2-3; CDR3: ASSPHIGGATDTQY
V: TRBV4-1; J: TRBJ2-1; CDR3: ASSQDFALGPPDEQF
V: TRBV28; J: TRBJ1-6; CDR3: ASSLYTRSSYNSPLH
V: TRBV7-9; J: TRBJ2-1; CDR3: ASSLMGTSPPPTEQF
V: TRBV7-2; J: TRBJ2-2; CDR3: ASSLLAVTGELF
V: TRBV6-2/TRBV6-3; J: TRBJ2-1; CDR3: ASRQGPIYNEQF
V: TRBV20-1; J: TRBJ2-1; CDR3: SAGDSGLPYNEQF
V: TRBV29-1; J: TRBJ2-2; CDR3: SVEVPGDLTVGELF
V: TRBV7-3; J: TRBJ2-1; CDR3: ASSLTGGLGNEQF
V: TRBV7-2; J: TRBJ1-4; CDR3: ASSLVGQPGEKLF
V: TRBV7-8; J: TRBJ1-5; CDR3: ASSLPRDRAEENQPQH
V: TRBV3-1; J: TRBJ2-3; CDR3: ASSHARGLSGDTQY
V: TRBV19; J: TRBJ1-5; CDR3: ASSTPSRALNQPQH
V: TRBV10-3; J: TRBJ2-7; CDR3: AISDEGSYEQY
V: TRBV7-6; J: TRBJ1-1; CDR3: ASSLDATDMDTEAF
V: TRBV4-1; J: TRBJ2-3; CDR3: ASSQVSEGLADTQY
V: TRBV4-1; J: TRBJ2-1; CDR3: ASSHPSRGASYNEQF
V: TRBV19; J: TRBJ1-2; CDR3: ASSIGDLYGYT
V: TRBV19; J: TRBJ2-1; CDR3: ASSISPGLAPVGNEQF
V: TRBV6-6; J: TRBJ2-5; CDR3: ASSSYPGGRKETQY
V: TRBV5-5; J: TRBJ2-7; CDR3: ASSGTGLSYEQY
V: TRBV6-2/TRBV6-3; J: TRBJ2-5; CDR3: ASSWPVVALETQY
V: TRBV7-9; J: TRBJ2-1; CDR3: ASSLAKGSQF
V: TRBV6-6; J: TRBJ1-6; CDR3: ASSSRLGTDPNSPLH
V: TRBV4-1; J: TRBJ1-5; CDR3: ASSQGVGQLHNQPQH
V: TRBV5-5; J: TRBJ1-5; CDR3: ASSSNLYNQPQH
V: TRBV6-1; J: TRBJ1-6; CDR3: ASSEVVDPNSPLH
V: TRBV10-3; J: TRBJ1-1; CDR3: AISGGEGANEAF
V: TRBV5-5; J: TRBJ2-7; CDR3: ASSLKLDHEQY
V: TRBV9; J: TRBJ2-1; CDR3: ASSVGRTSGGAFYNEQF
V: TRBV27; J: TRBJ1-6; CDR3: ASSLRDRRSPLH
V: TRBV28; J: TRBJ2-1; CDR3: ASSGYQGTSYNEQF